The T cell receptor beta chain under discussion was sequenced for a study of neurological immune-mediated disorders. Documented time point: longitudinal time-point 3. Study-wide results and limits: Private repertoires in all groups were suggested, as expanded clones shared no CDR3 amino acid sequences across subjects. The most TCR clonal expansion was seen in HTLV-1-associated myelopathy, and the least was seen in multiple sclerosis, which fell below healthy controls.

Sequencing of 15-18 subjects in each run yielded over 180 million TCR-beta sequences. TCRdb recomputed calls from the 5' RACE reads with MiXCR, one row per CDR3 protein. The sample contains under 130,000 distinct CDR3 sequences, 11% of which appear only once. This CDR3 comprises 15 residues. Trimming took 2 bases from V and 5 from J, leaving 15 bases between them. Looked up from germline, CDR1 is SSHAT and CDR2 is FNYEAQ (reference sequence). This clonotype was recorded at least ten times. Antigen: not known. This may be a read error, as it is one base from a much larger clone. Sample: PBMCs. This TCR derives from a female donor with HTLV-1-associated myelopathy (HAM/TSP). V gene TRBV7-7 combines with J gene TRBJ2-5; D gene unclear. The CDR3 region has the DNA TGTGCCAGCAGCTTAAGCTCGATGTATTCTGAGACCCAGTACTTC. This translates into CASSLSSMYSETQYF.